This T cell receptor beta chain was sequenced in a study of blood T cells in healthy people across ages. Across the study: Capturing about one barcoded beta molecule per two T cells was achieved by template switching. Study-wide results and limits: PBMCs were not sorted, which prevented a conclusive comparison of naive versus antigen-experienced cells. The study found more naive CD4+ cells and higher diversity in long-lived than aged donors.

For the second PCR, which ran for 7 to 11 cycles, a sample-barcoded 5' primer and a J-beta primer mix were used. Researchers report that each sample yielded at least 2.5 million CDR3-containing paired-end reads. From the 5' RACE reads, TCRdb called clonotypes with MiXCR, one entry per CDR3 protein. The sample lists about 1.5 million distinct CDR3 sequences; 35% to 45% were seen once. The CDR3 loop spans 14 amino acids. V was trimmed by 3 bases and J by 4 bases, leaving 10 bases between them. This clonotype was found a few times. Its antigen is currently unknown. The sample was blood. The sequence was collected from a woman aged 18-30 years in good health. This sequence joins TRBV12-3 or TRBV12-4 and TRBJ1-5, with a tentative D call TRBD1 (5 bases). The CDR3 is CASSFARENQPQHF. In DNA, the CDR3 is TGTGCCAGCAGTTTCGCCAGGGAGAATCAGCCCCAGCATTTT.